A selection of T cell receptor beta chains follows, all from one sample in a study of shared clonotypes between healthy human individuals. TCRdb's table, derived via immunoSEQ multiplex PCR, lists solely in-frame clones and lacks some. The sample carries 2 million to 2.5 million clones, nearly 97% recorded once. Sequencing was carried out using naive CD4+ T cells sorted from blood. The receptors stem from a man aged 18-30 years in good health. Each CDR3 is given with its conserved first and last residue. D genes are given only for firm matches. Clone size is given for some rows only: seen once, a few or many times, or a class if the clone is expanded.

D gene	clone size	J gene	V gene	CDR3 DNA	CDR3 protein
TRBD1	-	TRBJ2-1	TRBV28	TGTGCCAGCCAACGAACGGGACAGGGGATTTCTGAGCAGTTCTTC	CASQRTGQGISEQFF
TRBD1	-	TRBJ1-6	TRBV4-1	TGCGCCAGCAGCCAAGATACGGGACAGGATAGATCACCCCTCCACTTT	CASSQDTGQDRSPLHF
-	-	TRBJ2-6	TRBV11-2	TGTGCCAGCAGCCCTCAAGGGCCCAGCTCTGGGGCCAACGTCCTGACTTTC	CASSPQGPSSGANVLTF
-	-	TRBJ2-7	TRBV6-5	TGTGCCAGCAGGCAGGGTTCCCTCGGGGAGCAGTACTTC	CASRQGSLGEQYF
TRBD2	-	TRBJ2-3	TRBV27	TGTGCCAGCAAGGGGGCGGGGGGGCCAAAAGATACGCAGTATTTT	CASKGAGGPKDTQYF
-	-	TRBJ1-5	TRBV18	TGTGCCAGCTCACCTTCAGGGGCTGATCAGCCCCAGCATTTT	CASSPSGADQPQHF
-	-	TRBJ1-5	TRBV5-8	TGTGCCAGCAGCCTCGGGCAGTATAGCAATCAGCCCCAGCATTTT	CASSLGQYSNQPQHF
TRBD1	-	TRBJ2-7	TRBV5-1	TGCGCCAGCAGCCCCTCTACCGGGACAGGGTACGAGCAGTACTTC	CASSPSTGTGYEQYF
TRBD2	-	TRBJ2-7	TRBV6-1	TGTGCCAGCATCCTTTTAGGGACTAGCCGGACCGAGCAGTACTTC	CASILLGTSRTEQYF
-	-	TRBJ1-1	TRBV28	TGTGCCAGCAGTGTAGGGAGGGGACTTGAAGCTTTCTTT	CASSVGRGLEAFF
-	-	TRBJ1-4	TRBV18	TGTGCCAGCTCACCAGTGGGGGAAGGCGAAAAACTGTTTTTT	CASSPVGEGEKLFF
-	once	TRBJ1-4	TRBV28	TGTGCCAGCAGCCGACCGGTGGTCGAAAAACTGTTTTTT	CASSRPVVEKLFF
-	-	TRBJ1-2	TRBV7-2	TGTGCCAGCAGCCCCGGGTCCTCCCCTAACTATGGCTACACCTTC	CASSPGSSPNYGYTF
-	-	TRBJ1-1	TRBV5-6	TGTGCCAGCAGCTTGGTCGGCAGGGTAGAGACTGAAGCTTTCTTT	CASSLVGRVETEAFF
-	-	TRBJ1-2	TRBV18	TGTGCCAGCTCCCAGAGGGAAGCGGACTATGGCTACACCTTC	CASSQREADYGYTF
-	-	TRBJ1-1	TRBV7-8	TGTGCCAGCAGCTTAGTTCCAGGTAAAACTGAAGCTTTCTTT	CASSLVPGKTEAFF
TRBD2	once	TRBJ2-7	TRBV11-2	TGTGCCAGCAGCTTGGAGGTAGCGGGAGCCCACGAGCAGTACTTC	CASSLEVAGAHEQYF
TRBD2	once	TRBJ2-3	TRBV7-9	TGTGCCAGCAGCTCTACTAGCGGGGACACAGATACGCAGTATTTT	CASSSTSGDTDTQYF
-	-	TRBJ1-4	TRBV29-1	TGCAGCGGGTGGGGGTCGAAAGAAAAACTGTTTTTT	CSGWGSKEKLFF
-	-	TRBJ1-2	TRBV27	TGTGCCAGCCGAAAACCCGGGGAAGGTAACTATGGCTACACCTTC	CASRKPGEGNYGYTF
TRBD1	-	TRBJ1-1	TRBV2	TGTGCCAGCAGTGGACAGGGTCTCATGAACACTGAAGCTTTCTTT	CASSGQGLMNTEAFF
-	-	TRBJ1-5	TRBV27	TGTGCCAGCAGTTCCTTCGGTGGGGTCAATCAGCCCCAGCATTTT	CASSSFGGVNQPQHF
TRBD1	once	TRBJ2-5	TRBV2	TGTGCCAGCAGTATAAATCCGGGACAGGGAGCAGAGACCCAGTACTTC	CASSINPGQGAETQYF
-	-	TRBJ1-6	TRBV7-9	TGTGCCAGCAGCCCGGACACAAAGGTCACCCTCCACTTT	CASSPDTKVTLHF
-	-	TRBJ1-2	TRBV6-5	TGTGCCAGCAGTTACTTCGGAGCTAATGGCTACACCTTC	CASSYFGANGYTF
-	-	TRBJ1-3	TRBV5-4	TGTGCCAGCAGCTTGGACCGGGGGTATGGCACCATATATTTT	CASSLDRGYGTIYF
TRBD1	-	TRBJ1-4	TRBV5-1	TGCGCCAGCAGCATTGGACAGGGAGGGGAAAAACTGTTTTTT	CASSIGQGGEKLFF
-	-	TRBJ1-6	TRBV10-3	TGTGCCATCAGTGAGTCCAGTCAGGGGAATTCACCCCTCCACTTT	CAISESSQGNSPLHF
-	-	TRBJ2-7	TRBV20-1	TGCAGTGCTAGAGGACACTACGAGCAGTACTTC	CSARGHYEQYF
-	-	TRBJ2-3	TRBV4-1	TGCGCCAGCAGCCCAGATTTTGACCCTAGCTACACAGATACGCAGTATTTT	CASSPDFDPSYTDTQYF
-	-	TRBJ1-2	TRBV20-1	TGCAGTGCTATTGGAGGCGATGGCTACACCTTC	CSAIGGDGYTF
-	-	TRBJ2-7	TRBV5-1	TGCGCCAGCAGCTTGGAGCAGGGGGGATACGAGCAGTACTTC	CASSLEQGGYEQYF
-	-	TRBJ2-3	TRBV19	TGTGCCAGCTGCATACAGGGAATGGGCACAGATACGCAGTATTTT	CASCIQGMGTDTQYF
TRBD1	-	TRBJ2-7	TRBV2	TGTGCCAGCAGCGAGGAGGGGCGACAGGGGGCCTACGAGCAGTACTTC	CASSEEGRQGAYEQYF
-	-	TRBJ1-1	TRBV7-3	TGTGCCAGCAGCGTAGGGGTCGGGGAAAAAGCACGGTACACTGAAGCTTTCTTT	CASSVGVGEKARYTEAFF
-	-	TRBJ2-6	TRBV19	TGTGCCACCTCTGGGGCCAACGTCCTGACTTTC	CATSGANVLTF
-	-	TRBJ2-3	TRBV29-1	TGCAGCGTTGAAGATAAGAAGGATACGCAGTATTTT	CSVEDKKDTQYF
-	-	TRBJ2-7	TRBV28	TGTGCCAGCAGTTTAAGTAGCTCCTACGAGCAGTACTTC	CASSLSSSYEQYF
-	-	TRBJ1-5	TRBV10-3	TGTGCCATAAGTCCGTGGGAGGGGAGCAATCAGCCCCAGCATTTT	CAISPWEGSNQPQHF
-	-	TRBJ2-3	TRBV10-3	TGTGCCATCAGTGAGTCCCTAACTAGCACAGATACGCAGTATTTT	CAISESLTSTDTQYF
-	-	TRBJ2-5	TRBV6-1	TGTGCCAGCAGTGCCATAGCGCCAGGGAGCCAAGAGACCCAGTACTTC	CASSAIAPGSQETQYF
-	-	TRBJ2-5	TRBV9	TGTGCCAGCAGCGTAGGCCCTTGGGCAGATACCCAGTACTTC	CASSVGPWADTQYF
-	-	TRBJ2-5	TRBV4-1	TGCGCCAGCAGCCAAGATCGACCCATACAGGGCGGGACCCAGTACTTC	CASSQDRPIQGGTQYF
-	-	TRBJ2-7	TRBV1	TGCACCAGCAGCCAAGAGAAGTCGGCCCCTAGCGCTGCCTACGGGCAGTACTTC	CTSSQEKSAPSAAYGQYF
-	-	TRBJ2-7	TRBV29-1	TGCAGCGTCGCGAGTCAGGGGAACTCCTACGAGCAGTACTTC	CSVASQGNSYEQYF
-	-	TRBJ2-2	TRBV7-6	TGTGCCAGCACCTTTATAACAGGAACCGCGAACACCGGGGAGCTGTTTTTT	CASTFITGTANTGELFF
-	-	TRBJ1-3	TRBV5-1	TGCGCCAGCAGCTTGACAGGCTCCTCTGGAAACACCATATATTTT	CASSLTGSSGNTIYF
TRBD1	-	TRBJ2-6	TRBV6-4	TGTGCCAGCAGTGACTCGGGGACAGGGGGTACTGGGGCCAACGTCCTGACTTTC	CASSDSGTGGTGANVLTF
-	-	TRBJ1-2	TRBV6-5	TGTGCCAGCAGGATGTCGGGAGGGACGAACTATGGCTACACCTTC	CASRMSGGTNYGYTF
-	-	TRBJ2-4	TRBV7-3	TGTGCCAGCAGCTTAGAGGTGGCGACCAAAAACATTCAGTACTTC	CASSLEVATKNIQYF
-	-	TRBJ1-4	TRBV7-9	TGTGCCAGCAGCTTATCGGCCGGGTTTGGGGAAAAACTGTTTTTT	CASSLSAGFGEKLFF
TRBD2	-	TRBJ2-5	TRBV28	TGTGCCAGCAGGTTAGCGGGGGACCAAGAGACCCAGTACTTC	CASRLAGDQETQYF
-	-	TRBJ1-1	TRBV19	TGTGCCAGTAGCTTGGGACAAAACACTGAAGCTTTCTTT	CASSLGQNTEAFF
-	-	TRBJ2-6	TRBV25-1	TGTGCCAGCAGTGAGGGACTTTCTGGGGCCAACGTCCTGACTTTC	CASSEGLSGANVLTF
TRBD1	-	TRBJ2-1	TRBV19	TGTGCCAGTATGGGACAGGGGTTCGTTGAGCAGTTCTTC	CASMGQGFVEQFF